Listed below are T cell receptor beta chains from one sample, sequenced in a study of monozygotic twins with inflammatory bowel disease. Reanalyzing the 5' RACE reads, TCRdb keeps one entry per CDR3 protein, without DNA. In total, the table holds some 400,000 distinct CDR3 sequences. The sequenced sample was blood. The receptors stem from a human donor with ulcerative colitis or Crohn's disease, or a healthy co-twin of an affected twin (not recorded which). Both conserved end residues are part of each CDR3.

v_call	j_call	cdr3_aa
TRBV10-3	TRBJ2-2	CAIRMGTENTGELFF
TRBV15	TRBJ2-5	CATSRPPGQGRRRQETQYF
TRBV20-1	TRBJ1-1	CSSVGQGDTEAFF
TRBV6-5	TRBJ1-2	CASSYWAQGLGGYTF
TRBV4-1	TRBJ2-2	CASSQESRPLKRELFF
TRBV5-1	TRBJ2-2	CASRLGQELTGELFF
TRBV7-2	TRBJ1-6	CASSPGRPGSPLHF
TRBV11-2	TRBJ1-2	CASSPGGRSGPRIYGYTF
TRBV7-6	TRBJ2-3	CASSLVEIGGMNTQYF
TRBV20-1	TRBJ2-2	CSATQRRGNTGELFF
TRBV28	TRBJ2-7	CASSSPGGLYEQYF
TRBV4-3	TRBJ1-2	CASSPAGGIYGYTF
TRBV7-3	TRBJ2-1	CASSLMAQGGAAEQFF
TRBV7-2	TRBJ1-1	CASSLEGGNTEAFF
TRBV27	TRBJ2-3	CASKGPSGGPSTDTQYF
TRBV7-6	TRBJ1-1	CASSLGRGDTEAFF
TRBV7-9	TRBJ2-5	CASSQGLAGTKETQYF
TRBV12-3/TRBV12-4	TRBJ1-1	CASSLDNTEAFF
TRBV29-1	TRBJ2-2	CSVERATGSDTGELFF
TRBV6-5	TRBJ2-5	CATKKGETQYF
TRBV24-1	TRBJ2-1	CATSDLGNEQFF
TRBV6-2/TRBV6-3	TRBJ2-7	CASRRKDEQYF
TRBV7-9	TRBJ2-5	CASSPLTEETQYF
TRBV30	TRBJ1-2	CASGGRGHGYTF
TRBV5-6	TRBJ1-5	CASSFRLSNQPQHF
TRBV5-1	TRBJ1-3	CASSLKVNSGNTIYF
TRBV6-5	TRBJ1-4	CASSTHGAEKLFF
TRBV7-9	TRBJ2-1	CASSLRPAGGTYNEQFF
TRBV5-1	TRBJ2-1	CASSLVAASSYNEQFF
TRBV12-3/TRBV12-4	TRBJ1-2	CASSRRQGSLNGYTF
TRBV20-1	TRBJ2-7	CSAQGQASSHEQYF
TRBV6-2/TRBV6-3	TRBJ2-1	CASSKRRDVLYNEQFF
TRBV24-1	TRBJ1-5	CATSDSTASNQPQHF
TRBV29-1	TRBJ1-5	CSVGTSLDQPQHF
TRBV9	TRBJ2-3	CASSVGATFHPDTQYF
TRBV7-9	TRBJ2-7	CASSLGRRLAYEQYF
TRBV7-2	TRBJ1-4	CASSAPREKLFF
TRBV5-1	TRBJ2-5	CASSLSGAIQETQYF
TRBV29-1	TRBJ2-1	CSAGLTIRDNEQFF
TRBV6-5	TRBJ2-1	CASSYVPAGVNEQFF
TRBV28	TRBJ1-5	CASSLIQGVNQPQHF
TRBV7-2	TRBJ1-5	CASSFRQNQPQHF
TRBV4-3	TRBJ2-2	CASSQAGRREGLTGELFF
TRBV7-9	TRBJ1-1	CASSLKGPTEAFF
TRBV20-1	TRBJ1-5	CSARYGTGYRQPQHF
TRBV7-8	TRBJ2-5	CASSSSLGYQETQYF
TRBV5-6	TRBJ2-1	CATWTSGGSNEQFF
TRBV11-2	TRBJ2-1	CASSIAGEGYNEQFF
TRBV12-3/TRBV12-4	TRBJ2-1	CAITSENEQFF
TRBV4-1	TRBJ2-1	CASSHGAGGVYEQFF
TRBV3-1	TRBJ2-3	CASSPGLAPTDTQYF
TRBV27	TRBJ2-2	CASRGRKGEDTGELFF
TRBV19	TRBJ2-3	CASKNTGGNTQYF